This TCR beta chain was observed in a study of cytomegalovirus exposure and HLA in healthy donors. As for the study in general: Clustering assigned 81% of the roughly 380 genotyped donors to the Caucasian-associated ancestry cluster.

The CDR3 is made up of 13 amino acids. The junction had 6 bases not matched to a gene; V was cut back by 6 bases and J by 5 bases. The germline CDR1 and CDR2 sequences are LNHDA and SQIVND (reference sequence). Study-level points and caveats: Among immune exposure information, only CMV serostatus was available.

This clone was found once. The antigen remains unidentified. 60 Vbeta and 13 Jbeta primers were used in PCR. Clones were sequenced by immunoSEQ multiplex PCR, and TCRdb holds only the in-frame ones, with some missing. The table records 100,000 or so clones, roughly three fifths of them present only once. The sequencing sample was made of PBMCs. This receptor was taken from a human donor in good health. V and J are TRBV19 and TRBJ2-5; 7 nucleotides agree with TRBD2. CDR3 in DNA: TGTGCCAGTAGCGGGAGGCGGGGTGAGACCCAGTACTTC. Its translation is CASSGRRGETQYF.